The 12 T cell receptor beta chains reported below all come from one sample, sequenced in a study of T-cell reconstitution after alpha-beta-depleted transplantation in children. Preparing the TCRbeta library involved the use of unique molecular identifiers. In TCRdb, the PCR reads were re-called with MiXCR into one record per CDR3 protein. The table lists over 550,000 distinct CDR3 sequences, 10% to 13% of them singletons, with 3.5% to 5% in the top ten. Sequences were derived from PBMCs from the stem cell graft donor, sampled from the stem cell graft. These TCRs come from a human donor who donated a stem cell graft to a child with acute myeloid leukemia.

This clonotype was seen at least ten times. The genes are TRBV3-1 and TRBJ2-1, with D perhaps TRBD1 (5 bases). From germline, CDR1 is LGHDT and CDR2 YNNKEL (reference sequence). The CDR3 sequence is 15 residues long. The ends were cut back, 4 bases at V and 1 base at J, with 11 bases in the middle. The CDR3 DNA is TGTGCCAGCAGCCCCGCGTCAGGGTCCTACAATGAGCAGTTCTTC. It codes for CASSPASGSYNEQFF.

This clonotype was seen only a few times. The chain carries TRBV29-1 and TRBJ1-2, with D possibly TRBD1 on 5 matching bases. From germline, CDR1 is SQVTM and CDR2 ANQGSEA. V shed 6 bases and J shed 5 bases, with 10 bases lying between them. This CDR3 spans 11 amino acids. The CDR3 loop reads CSVWGGYGYTF. For the CDR3, the DNA is TGCAGCGTCTGGGGGGGATATGGCTACACCTTC.

This clonotype was recorded at least ten times. This chain uses TRBV7-8 with TRBJ2-7; 11 positions agree with TRBD2. Looked up from germline, CDR1 is SGHVS and CDR2 is FQNEAQ. The CDR3 has 15 residues. The V gene end was trimmed by 3 bases and the J gene end by 2 bases; junction bases not matched to a gene: 3. The CDR3 bases are TGTGCCAGCAGCTTCCGACTAGCGGGGACCTACGAGCAGTACTTC. It is translated as CASSFRLAGTYEQYF.

Ten or more counts support this clonotype. This chain links TRBV3-1 with TRBJ2-5, with D unresolved. The CDR3 is made up of 12 amino acids. Trimming removed 3 bases from V and 4 bases from J, with 6 bases in between. Germline V gene lookup returns CDR1 LGHDT and CDR2 YNNKEL (reference sequence). CDR3: CASSHRTETQYF. The CDR3 DNA sequence: TGTGCCAGCAGCCACCGAACAGAGACCCAGTACTTC.

The rearrangement links TRBV3-1 to TRBJ2-7; 7 bases are a match to TRBD2. Trimming cost V 4 bases and J 0 bases; bases outside gene matches: 9. The germline CDR1 and CDR2 sequences are LGHDT and YNNKEL (reference sequence). This CDR3 has 16 amino acids. CDR3 bases: TGTGCCAGCAGCCCCCCAGGACTAGGCCTCTCCTACGAGCAGTACTTC. Encoded protein: CASSPPGLGLSYEQYF.

This clonotype was detected many times. The chain links TRBV12-3 or TRBV12-4 to TRBJ2-1; 7 nucleotides agree with TRBD1. The J segment lost 9 bases and the V segment lost 5 bases, leaving 10 bases of the junction unmatched. The CDR3 runs to 14 residues. The CDR3 coding sequence is TGTGCCAGCAGTCGTTCCGGACAGGCGGCTGAGCAGTTCTTC. It translates to CASSRSGQAAEQFF.

This clonotype was counted many times. The chain combines TRBV30 with TRBJ1-1; D not certain. The V and J ends lost 5 bases and 0 bases respectively, with 4 bases between them. The CDR3 covers 11 residues. Per germline, CDR1 GTSNPN and CDR2 SVGIG (reference sequence). The CDR3 protein is CAWALNTEAFF. The DNA of the CDR3 is TGTGCCTGGGCTTTGAACACTGAAGCTTTCTTT.

The V and J genes are TRBV5-5 and TRBJ2-2; TRBD1 aligns across 7 bases. Looked up from germline, CDR1 is SGHKS and CDR2 is YYEKEE (reference sequence). The CDR3 has 16 amino acids. V lost 1 base and J lost 5; bases outside the gene matches: 8. CDR3 in amino acids: CASSLYAGGSTGELFF. CDR3 in DNA: TGTGCCAGCAGCTTGTACGCAGGGGGTTCGACCGGGGAGCTGTTTTTT.

This clonotype occurred many times. V and J are TRBV20-1 and TRBJ2-3; perhaps TRBD2 as D (5 bases). Deletions cut 3 bases from V and 4 bases from J, with 23 bases between. Looked up from germline, CDR1 is DFQATT and CDR2 is SNEGSKA (reference sequence). The CDR3 is 17 residues long. The CDR3 is CSARARAASAGPDTQYF. DNA of the CDR3: TGCAGTGCTAGGGCCCGAGCGGCTTCCGCGGGCCCAGATACGCAGTATTTT.

The CDR3 is CASSKEWQGGRYSNQPQHF. The CDR3 nucleotides read TGTGCCAGCAGCAAAGAGTGGCAGGGTGGAAGATATAGCAATCAGCCCCAGCATTTT. This rearrangement joins TRBV21-1 to TRBJ1-5; TRBD1, as called in the table, went unchecked against the DNA. TRBV21-1 is recorded as a pseudogene. The CDR3 runs to 19 residues.

This clonotype has only a few counts. The V call is TRBV7-2, the J call TRBJ1-3, with TRBD1 as a possible D gene (5 bases). With 6 bases removed from V and 0 bases from J, the gap between germline ends came to 15 bases. CDR3 length: 16 residues. Germline loops: CDR1 SGHTA, CDR2 FQGNSA. CDR3 sequence reads: CASSLSGLVSGNTIYF. CDR3 DNA sequence: TGTGCCAGCAGTTTATCGGGACTGGTCTCTGGAAACACCATATATTTT.

V gene TRBV4-2 combines with J gene TRBJ1-1; D gene unclear. Per germline, CDR1 LGHNA and CDR2 YNFKEQ. V dropped 1 base and J dropped 0 bases, with 9 bases sitting between them. The CDR3 contains 15 residues. In DNA, the CDR3 is TGTGCCAGCAGCCAAGCCCAGCCGATGAACACTGAAGCTTTCTTT. Translating it yields CASSQAQPMNTEAFF.